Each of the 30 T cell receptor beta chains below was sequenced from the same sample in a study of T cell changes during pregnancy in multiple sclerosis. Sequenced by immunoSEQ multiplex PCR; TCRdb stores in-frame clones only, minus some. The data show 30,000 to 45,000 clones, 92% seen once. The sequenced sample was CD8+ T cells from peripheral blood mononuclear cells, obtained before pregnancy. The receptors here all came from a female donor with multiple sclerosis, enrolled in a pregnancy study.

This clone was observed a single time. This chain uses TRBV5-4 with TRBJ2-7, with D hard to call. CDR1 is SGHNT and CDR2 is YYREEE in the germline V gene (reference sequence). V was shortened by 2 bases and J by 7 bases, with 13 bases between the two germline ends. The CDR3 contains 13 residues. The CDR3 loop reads CASSFRGAREQYF. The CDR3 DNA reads TGTGCCAGCAGCTTCCGTGGAGCCAGAGAGCAGTACTTC.

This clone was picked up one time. In DNA, the CDR3 is TGTGTCAGAAGCGCACCGGGATCCCATACCACCATAAGCAATCAGCCCCAGCATTTT. Its protein is CVRSAPGSHTTISNQPQHF. This chain joins TRBV7-5 and TRBJ1-5. TRBV7-5 is a pseudogene segment. The CDR3 runs to 19 residues.

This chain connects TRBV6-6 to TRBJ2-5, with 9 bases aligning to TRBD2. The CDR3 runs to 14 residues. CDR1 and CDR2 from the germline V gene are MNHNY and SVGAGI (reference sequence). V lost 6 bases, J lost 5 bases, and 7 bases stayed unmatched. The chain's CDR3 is CASSPYGLAETQYF. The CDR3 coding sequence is TGTGCCAGCAGCCCATATGGACTAGCGGAGACCCAGTACTTC.

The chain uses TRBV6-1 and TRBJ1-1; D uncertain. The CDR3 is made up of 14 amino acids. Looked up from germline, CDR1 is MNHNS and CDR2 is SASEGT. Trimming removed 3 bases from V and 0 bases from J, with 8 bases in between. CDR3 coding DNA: TGTGCCAGCAGTGACCCGGGAATGAACACTGAAGCTTTCTTT. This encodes CASSDPGMNTEAFF.

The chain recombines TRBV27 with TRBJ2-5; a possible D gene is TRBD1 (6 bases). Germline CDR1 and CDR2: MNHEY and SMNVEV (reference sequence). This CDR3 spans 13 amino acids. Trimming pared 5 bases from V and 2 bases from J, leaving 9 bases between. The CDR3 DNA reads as TGTGCCAGCAGTAGGACAGAGCAAGAGACCCAGTACTTC. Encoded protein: CASSRTEQETQYF.

The CDR3: CACPGREGYEQYF. For the CDR3, the DNA is TGTGCCTGCCCCGGGAGGGAGGGTTACGAGCAGTACTTC. This sequence joins TRBV30 and TRBJ2-7; TRBD2 agrees at 8 bases. Germline assignment: CDR1 GTSNPN and CDR2 SVGIG (reference sequence). The CDR3 is 13 residues long. J gave up 4 bases and V 6 bases, and 8 bases lay outside the gene matches.

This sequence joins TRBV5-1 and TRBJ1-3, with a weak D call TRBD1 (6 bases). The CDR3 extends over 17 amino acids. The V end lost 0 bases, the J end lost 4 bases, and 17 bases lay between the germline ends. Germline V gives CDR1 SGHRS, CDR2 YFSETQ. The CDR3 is CASSLVGQGPRGNTIYF. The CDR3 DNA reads TGCGCCAGCAGCTTGGTCGGTCAGGGGCCGAGAGGAAACACCATATATTTT.

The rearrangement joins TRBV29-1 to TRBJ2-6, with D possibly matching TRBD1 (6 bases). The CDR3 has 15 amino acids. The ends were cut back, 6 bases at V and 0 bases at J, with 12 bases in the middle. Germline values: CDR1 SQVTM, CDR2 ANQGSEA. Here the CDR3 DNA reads TGCAGCGTCCACAGGGTGGGCTCTGGGGCCAACGTCCTGACTTTC. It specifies CSVHRVGSGANVLTF.

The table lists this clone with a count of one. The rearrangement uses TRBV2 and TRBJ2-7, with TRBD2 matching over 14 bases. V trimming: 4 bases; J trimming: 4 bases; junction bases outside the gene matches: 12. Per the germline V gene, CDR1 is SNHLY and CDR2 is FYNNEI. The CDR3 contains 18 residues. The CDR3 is CASSGIGLAGGRLYEQYF. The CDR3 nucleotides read TGTGCCAGCAGTGGGATTGGACTAGCGGGAGGCCGGCTTTACGAGCAGTACTTC.

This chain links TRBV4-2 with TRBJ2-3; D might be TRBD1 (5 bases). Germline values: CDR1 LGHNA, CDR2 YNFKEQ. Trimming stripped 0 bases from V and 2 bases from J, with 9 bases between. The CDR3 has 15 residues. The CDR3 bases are TGTGCCAGCAGCCAAGAAAACAGGATCACAGATACGCAGTATTTT. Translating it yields CASSQENRITDTQYF.

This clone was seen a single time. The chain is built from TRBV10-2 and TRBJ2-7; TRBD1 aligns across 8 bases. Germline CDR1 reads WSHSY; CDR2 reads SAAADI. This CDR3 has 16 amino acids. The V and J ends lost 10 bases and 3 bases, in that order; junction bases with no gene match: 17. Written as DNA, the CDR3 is TGCGCCAAGACTCGGACAGGGTACGAGGGGGACTACGAGCAGTACTTC. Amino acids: CAKTRTGYEGDYEQYF.

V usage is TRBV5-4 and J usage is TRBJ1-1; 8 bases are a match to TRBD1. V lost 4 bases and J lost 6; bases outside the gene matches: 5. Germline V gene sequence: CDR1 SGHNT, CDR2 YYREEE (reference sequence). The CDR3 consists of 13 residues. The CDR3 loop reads CASSEDRAPEAFF. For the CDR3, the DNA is TGTGCCAGCAGCGAGGACAGGGCCCCTGAAGCTTTCTTT. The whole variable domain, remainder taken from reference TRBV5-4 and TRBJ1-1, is ETGVTQSPTHLIKTRGQQVTLRCSSQSGHNTVSWYQQALGQGPQFIFQYYREEENGRGNFPPRFSGLQFPNYSSELNVNALELDDSALYLCASSEDRAPEAFFGQGTRLTVV.

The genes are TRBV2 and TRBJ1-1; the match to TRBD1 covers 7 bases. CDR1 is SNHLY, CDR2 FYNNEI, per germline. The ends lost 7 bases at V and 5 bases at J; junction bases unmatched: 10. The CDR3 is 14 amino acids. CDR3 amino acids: CASTEDRRWTEAFF. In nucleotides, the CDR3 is TGTGCCAGCACCGAGGACAGGAGGTGGACTGAAGCTTTCTTT.

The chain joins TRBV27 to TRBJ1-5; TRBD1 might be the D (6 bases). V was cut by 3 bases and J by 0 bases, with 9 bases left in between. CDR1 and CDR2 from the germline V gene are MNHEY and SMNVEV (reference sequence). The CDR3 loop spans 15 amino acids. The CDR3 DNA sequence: TGTGCCAGCAGTTTTTCAGGGGATAGCAATCAGCCCCAGCATTTT. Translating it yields CASSFSGDSNQPQHF.

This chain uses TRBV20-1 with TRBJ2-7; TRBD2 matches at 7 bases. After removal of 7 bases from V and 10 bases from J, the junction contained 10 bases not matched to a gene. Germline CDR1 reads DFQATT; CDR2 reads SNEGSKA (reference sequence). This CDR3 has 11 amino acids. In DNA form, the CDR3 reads TGCAGTGTGGATAGCGGGCGAGGACAGTACTTC. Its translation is CSVDSGRGQYF.

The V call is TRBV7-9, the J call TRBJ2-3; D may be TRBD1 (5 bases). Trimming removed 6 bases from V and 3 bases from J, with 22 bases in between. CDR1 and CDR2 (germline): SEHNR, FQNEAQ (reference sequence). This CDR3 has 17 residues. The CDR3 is CASSPQVGVERTDTQYF. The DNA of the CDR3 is TGTGCCAGCAGTCCCCAAGTAGGGGTTGAGAGGACAGATACGCAGTATTTT.

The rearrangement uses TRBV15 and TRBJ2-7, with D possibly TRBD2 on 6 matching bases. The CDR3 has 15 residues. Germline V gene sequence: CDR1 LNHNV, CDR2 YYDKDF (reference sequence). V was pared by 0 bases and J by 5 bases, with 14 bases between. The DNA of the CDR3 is TGTGCCACCAGCAGAGAGGGGTGGCCGGGGGACGAGCAGTACTTC. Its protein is CATSREGWPGDEQYF.

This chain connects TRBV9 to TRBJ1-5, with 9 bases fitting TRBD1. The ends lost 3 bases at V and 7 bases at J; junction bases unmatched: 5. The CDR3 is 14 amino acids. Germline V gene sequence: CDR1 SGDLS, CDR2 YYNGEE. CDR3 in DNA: TGTGCCAGCAGCGCCGGGACAGGGAAACAGCCCCAGCATTTT. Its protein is CASSAGTGKQPQHF.

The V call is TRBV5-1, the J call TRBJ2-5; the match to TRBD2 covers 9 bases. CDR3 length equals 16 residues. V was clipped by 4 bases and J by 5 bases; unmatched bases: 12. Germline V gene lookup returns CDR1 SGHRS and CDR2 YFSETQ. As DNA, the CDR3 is TGCGCCAGCAGCCTTTCTCTAGCGGGGTCTTTGGAGACCCAGTACTTC. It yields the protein CASSLSLAGSLETQYF.

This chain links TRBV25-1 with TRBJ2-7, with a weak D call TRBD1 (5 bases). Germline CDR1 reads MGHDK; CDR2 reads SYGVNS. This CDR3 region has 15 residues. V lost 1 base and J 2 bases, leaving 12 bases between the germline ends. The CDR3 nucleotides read TGTGCCAGCAGTGAATTTTTCGAGGACACCTACGAGCAGTACTTC. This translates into CASSEFFEDTYEQYF.

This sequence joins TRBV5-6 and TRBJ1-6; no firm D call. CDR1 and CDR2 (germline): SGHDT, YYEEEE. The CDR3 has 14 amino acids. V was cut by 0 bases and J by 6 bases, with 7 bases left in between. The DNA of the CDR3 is TGTGCCAGCAGCTTGGTGGCAGGTAATTCACCCCTCCACTTT. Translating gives CASSLVAGNSPLHF. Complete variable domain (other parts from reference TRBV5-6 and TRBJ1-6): DAGVTQSPTHLIKTRGQQVTLRCSPKSGHDTVSWYQQALGQGPQFIFQYYEEEERQRGNFPDRFSGHQFPNYSSELNVNALLLGDSALYLCASSLVAGNSPLHFGNGTRLTVT.

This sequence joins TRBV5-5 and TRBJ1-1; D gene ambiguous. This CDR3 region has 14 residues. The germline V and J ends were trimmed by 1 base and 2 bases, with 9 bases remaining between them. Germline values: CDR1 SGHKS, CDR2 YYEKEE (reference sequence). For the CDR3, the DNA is TGTGCCAGCAGCTTGACACAGATAAACACTGAAGCTTTCTTT. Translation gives CASSLTQINTEAFF.

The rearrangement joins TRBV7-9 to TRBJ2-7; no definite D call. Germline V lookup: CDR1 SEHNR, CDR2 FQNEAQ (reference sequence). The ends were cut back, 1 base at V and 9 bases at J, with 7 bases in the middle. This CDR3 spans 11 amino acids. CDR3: CASSLDNGQYF. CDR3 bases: TGTGCCAGCAGCTTAGATAACGGGCAGTACTTC.

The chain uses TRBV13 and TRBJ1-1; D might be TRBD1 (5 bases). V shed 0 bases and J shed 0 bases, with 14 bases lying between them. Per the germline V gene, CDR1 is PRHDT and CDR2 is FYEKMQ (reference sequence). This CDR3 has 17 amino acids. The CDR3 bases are TGTGCCAGCAGCTTAGGCGCCAATTCAGGGTTGAACACTGAAGCTTTCTTT. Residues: CASSLGANSGLNTEAFF.

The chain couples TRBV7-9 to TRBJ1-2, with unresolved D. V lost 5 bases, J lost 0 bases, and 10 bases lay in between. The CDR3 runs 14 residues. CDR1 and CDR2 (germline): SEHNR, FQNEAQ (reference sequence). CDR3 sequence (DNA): TGTGCCAGCAGCGTAGGAGAGCCTAACTATGGCTACACCTTC. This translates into CASSVGEPNYGYTF.

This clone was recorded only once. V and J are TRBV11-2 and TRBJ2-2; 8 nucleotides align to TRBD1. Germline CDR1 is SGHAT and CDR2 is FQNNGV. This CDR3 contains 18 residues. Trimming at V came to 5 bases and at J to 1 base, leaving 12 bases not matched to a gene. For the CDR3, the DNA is TGTGCCAGCAGCGCCCGTTTCCCGGGACAGGAGAACACCGGGGAGCTGTTTTTT. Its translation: CASSARFPGQENTGELFF.

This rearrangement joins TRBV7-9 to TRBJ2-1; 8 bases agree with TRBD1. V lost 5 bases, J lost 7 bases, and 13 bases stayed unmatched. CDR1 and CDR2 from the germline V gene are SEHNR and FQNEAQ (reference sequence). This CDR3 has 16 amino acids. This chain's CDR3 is CASSPPGGAGKNEQFF. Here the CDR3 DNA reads TGTGCCAGCAGCCCCCCAGGGGGCGCCGGGAAAAATGAGCAGTTCTTC.

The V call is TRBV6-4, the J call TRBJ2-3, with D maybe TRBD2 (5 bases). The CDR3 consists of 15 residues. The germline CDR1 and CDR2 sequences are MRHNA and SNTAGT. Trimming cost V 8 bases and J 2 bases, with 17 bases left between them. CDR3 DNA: TGTGCCAGCGGTACTGGAGAGGGCAACACAGATACGCAGTATTTT. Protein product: CASGTGEGNTDTQYF.

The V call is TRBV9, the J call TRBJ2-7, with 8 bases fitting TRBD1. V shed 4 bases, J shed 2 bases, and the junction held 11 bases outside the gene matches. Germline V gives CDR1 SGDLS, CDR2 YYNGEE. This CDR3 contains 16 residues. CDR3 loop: CASSPMTRRGPYEQYF. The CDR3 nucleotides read TGTGCCAGCAGCCCGATGACCCGCAGGGGGCCCTACGAGCAGTACTTC. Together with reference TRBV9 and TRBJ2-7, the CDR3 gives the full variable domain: DSGVTQTPKHLITATGQRVTLRCSPRSGDLSVYWYQQSLDQGLQFLIQYYNGEERAKGNILERFSAQQFPDLHSELNLSSLELGDSALYFCASSPMTRRGPYEQYFGPGTRLTVT.

CDR3 DNA: TGTGCCAGCAGTGAATTGGGCGCTAGCACAGATACGCAGTATTTT. Translation: CASSELGASTDTQYF. This chain joins TRBV6-1 and TRBJ2-3; D is unclear. The CDR3 totals 15 residues. CDR1 and CDR2 from the germline V gene are MNHNS and SASEGT. V was pared by 2 bases and J by 0 bases, with 9 bases between.